This T cell receptor (beta chain) was found in a study of cytomegalovirus exposure and HLA in healthy donors. A remark on this clone: The target antigen is unknown.

Study results and caveats: When analyzed later, the rates of TCR association showed variation by HLA locus, with DRB1 the most and HLA-C the fewest.

Primers for the PCR totalled 60 Vbeta and 13 Jbeta. Data came from immunoSEQ multiplex PCR; TCRdb stores just in-frame clones and leaves some out. Of about 130,000 clones listed, around 9% were seen once; the top ten hold 4.5% to 7%. This clonotype originated in a man between 40 and 49 years old in good health and CMV-seronegative. The sample was PBMCs.

This chain's CDR3 is CASSRRDSRRTEAFF. The CDR3 nucleotides read TGTGCCAGCAGCCGTAGGGACAGCCGGAGGACTGAAGCTTTCTTT. The chain links TRBV5-8 to TRBJ1-1; 7 bases are a match to TRBD1. Trimming at V came to 4 bases and at J to 5 bases, leaving 11 bases not matched to a gene. The CDR3 loop spans 15 amino acids. Germline V gene data show CDR1 as SGHTS and CDR2 as YDEGEE.